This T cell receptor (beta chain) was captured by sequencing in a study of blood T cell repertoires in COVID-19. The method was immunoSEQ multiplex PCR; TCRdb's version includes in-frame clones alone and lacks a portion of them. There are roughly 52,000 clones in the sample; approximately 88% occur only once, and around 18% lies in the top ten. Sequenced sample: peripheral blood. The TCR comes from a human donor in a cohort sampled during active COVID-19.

The CDR3 protein is CASSLQRGPLYNEQFF. In nucleotides, the CDR3 is TGTGCCAGTAGTCTGCAGCGGGGGCCCCTCTACAATGAGCAGTTCTTC. The V gene is TRBV19, the J gene TRBJ2-1, with TRBD2 identical over 8 bases. Germline assignment: CDR1 LNHDA and CDR2 SQIVND (reference sequence). With V trimmed by 5 bases and J by 3 bases, 9 bases remained unmatched. The CDR3 is 16 amino acids.